The 2 T cell receptor beta chains presented below share a single source sample, sequenced in a study of CD8 T cells in ankylosing spondylitis. TCRdb independently ran MiXCR on the 5' RACE reads; one entry per CDR3 protein. Here the sample spans approximately 200,000 distinct CDR3 sequences, about 13% being singletons. Sequencing used blood, either unsorted or a sorted T cell fraction (not recorded which). Receptor source: a male donor with ankylosing spondylitis or in good health (not recorded which).

This clonotype was observed a handful of times. The rearrangement joins TRBV5-1 to TRBJ2-5; a possible D gene is TRBD2 (6 bases). Germline loops: CDR1 SGHRS, CDR2 YFSETQ. V shed 4 bases and J shed 2 bases, with 21 bases lying between them. The CDR3 has 17 residues. CDR3 nucleotides: TGCGCCAGCAGCCCCCCGGGTTTAGCGGACCGACAAGAGACCCAGTACTTC. Its translation is CASSPPGLADRQETQYF.

The sample holds a few counts of this clonotype. The genes are TRBV9 and TRBJ2-1; D uncertain. The CDR3 consists of 14 residues. The V and J ends lost 2 bases and 6 bases respectively, with 12 bases between them. CDR1 and CDR2 (germline): SGDLS, YYNGEE. The CDR3 DNA is TGTGCCAGCAGCGTTTGGCTCACTCCCAATGAGCAGTTCTTC. This encodes CASSVWLTPNEQFF. The whole variable domain, filled in from reference TRBV9 and TRBJ2-1, reads DSGVTQTPKHLITATGQRVTLRCSPRSGDLSVYWYQQSLDQGLQFLIQYYNGEERAKGNILERFSAQQFPDLHSELNLSSLELGDSALYFCASSVWLTPNEQFFGPGTRLTVL.